Listed here are 15 T cell receptor beta chains from one sample, sequenced in a study of cytomegalovirus exposure and HLA in healthy donors. Amplification used 60 Vbeta primers and 13 Jbeta primers. TCRdb's table, derived via immunoSEQ multiplex PCR, lists solely in-frame clones and lacks some. Among around 200,000 clones listed, about 80% were seen once. Sample: PBMCs. Receptor source: a woman aged 45 to 65 in good health and CMV-seropositive.

The CDR3 sequence: CASTPPGSYEQYF. In nucleotides, the CDR3 is TGTGCCAGCACCCCCCCCGGTTCCTACGAGCAGTACTTC. V gene TRBV6-5 combines with J gene TRBJ2-7, with D hard to call. Germline values: CDR1 MNHEY, CDR2 SVGAGI. The CDR3 has 13 amino acids. Trimming removed 7 bases from V and 1 base from J, with 11 bases in between.

V usage is TRBV18 and J usage is TRBJ1-5; no reliable D call. Germline CDR1 and CDR2: KGHSH and LQKENI. The CDR3 covers 13 residues. V lost 2 bases and J lost 7, with 9 bases in between. The DNA of the CDR3 is TGTGCCAGCTCACCAGGGAGACGGCAGCCCCAGCATTTT. Protein: CASSPGRRQPQHF.

Notes on this clone: The same CDR3 also results from other DNA sequences found in this sample. The rearrangement joins TRBV6-5 to TRBJ1-5; TRBD1 matches at 9 bases. The V gene end was trimmed by 6 bases and the J gene end by 3 bases; junction bases not matched to a gene: 6. The germline CDR1 and CDR2 sequences are MNHEY and SVGAGI. The CDR3 runs 15 residues. In DNA form, the CDR3 reads TGTGCCAGCAGCTCGGACAGGGGCGACAATCAGCCCCAGCATTTT. This codes for CASSSDRGDNQPQHF.

Written as DNA, the CDR3 is TGTGCCAGCAGCTCGGAGGGGACTTCTGCTTTGTACGAGCAGTACTTC. Translating it yields CASSSEGTSALYEQYF. V gene TRBV5-4 combines with J gene TRBJ2-7; possibly TRBD2 for D (6 bases). CDR3 length: 16 residues. Trimming shortened V by 3 bases and J by 4 bases, and 20 bases separated the two germline ends. The germline V gene has CDR1 SGHNT and CDR2 YYREEE (reference sequence).

The rearrangement joins TRBV19 to TRBJ1-5; 7 positions match TRBD1. The CDR3 contains 14 residues. Germline CDR1 and CDR2: LNHDA and SQIVND (reference sequence). Unmatched junction bases numbered 9, after V lost 7 bases and J lost 6 bases. The CDR3 protein is CASNMGTVSQPQHF. In DNA, the CDR3 is TGTGCCAGTAACATGGGGACAGTGTCTCAGCCCCAGCATTTT.

The chain is built from TRBV2 and TRBJ2-2; unclear D gene. Germline CDR1 is SNHLY and CDR2 is FYNNEI. V lost 6 bases to trimming and J lost 5 bases, with 10 bases between them. This CDR3 has 13 residues. The CDR3 region has the DNA TGTGCCAGCAGACTAACACTGACCGGGGAGCTGTTTTTT. Protein sequence: CASRLTLTGELFF.

The chain uses TRBV6-1 and TRBJ2-1, with D possibly being TRBD1 (5 bases). This CDR3 spans 13 amino acids. CDR1 MNHNS and CDR2 SASEGT come from the germline V gene. V lost 6 bases to trimming and J lost 3 bases, with 9 bases between them. The DNA for the CDR3 is TGTGCCAGCAGACAGGTCCTCTACAATGAGCAGTTCTTC. This translates into CASRQVLYNEQFF.

The V and J genes are TRBV2 and TRBJ2-5; D is unclear. This CDR3 spans 11 amino acids. CDR1 SNHLY and CDR2 FYNNEI come from the germline V gene. Trimming shortened V by 7 bases and J by 2 bases, and 5 bases separated the two germline ends. The CDR3 region is CASTGQETQYF. CDR3 sequence (DNA): TGTGCCAGCACCGGGCAAGAGACCCAGTACTTC.

V is TRBV5-5 and J is TRBJ1-5; no clear D gene. The germline CDR1 and CDR2 sequences are SGHKS and YYEKEE (reference sequence). Trimming stripped 1 base from V and 6 bases from J, with 11 bases between. The CDR3 has 14 amino acids. The CDR3 reads CASSLLGEGQPQHF. The CDR3 DNA sequence: TGTGCCAGCAGCTTGCTCGGGGAGGGTCAGCCCCAGCATTTT.

The CDR3 DNA reads as TGTGCCAGCAATCCCCTCGGGCTAGCGGGCGAGCAGTACTTC. Translating it yields CASNPLGLAGEQYF. The chain employs TRBV11-2 and TRBJ2-7; 8 bases map to TRBD2. V dropped 7 bases and J dropped 6; count of bases not matched to a gene: 11. Looked up from germline, CDR1 is SGHAT and CDR2 is FQNNGV. The CDR3 spans 14 residues.

This CDR3 reads CASSYPGQSVAQYF. In nucleotides, the CDR3 is TGTGCCAGCAGTTACCCCGGACAGTCGGTCGCGCAGTATTTT. The chain carries TRBV6-5 and TRBJ2-3, with D tentatively TRBD1 (6 bases). The CDR3 covers 14 residues. V lost 2 bases, J lost 10 bases, and 16 bases lay in between. Germline V gene lookup returns CDR1 MNHEY and CDR2 SVGAGI.

The chain recombines TRBV5-1 with TRBJ2-5; 8 nucleotides match TRBD2. The V and J ends lost 4 bases and 4 bases, in that order; junction bases with no gene match: 9. The germline V gene has CDR1 SGHRS and CDR2 YFSETQ. The CDR3 runs to 15 residues. CDR3 DNA sequence: TGCGCCAGCAGCCCGGGACTAGTTCTGAGAGAGACCCAGTACTTC. This sequence encodes CASSPGLVLRETQYF.

This clone was found a few times. In DNA form, the CDR3 reads TGTGCCAGCGAAAGCGCTAGGGGATTCGAGACCCAGTACTTC. This codes for CASESARGFETQYF. J is TRBJ2-5 and V is TRBV2; D is possibly TRBD1 (5 bases). With 8 bases removed from V and 5 bases from J, the gap between germline ends came to 18 bases. This CDR3 is 14 amino acids long. The germline CDR1 and CDR2 sequences are SNHLY and FYNNEI.

The chain joins TRBV20-1 to TRBJ1-2, with 9 bases lining up with TRBD1. This CDR3 has 11 amino acids. V shed 6 bases and J 6 bases; nucleotides not matched to a gene: 2. In germline, CDR1 is DFQATT, CDR2 SNEGSKA (reference sequence). CDR3 residues: CSARTGDGYTF. The CDR3 DNA follows: TGCAGTGCGAGGACAGGGGATGGCTACACCTTC.

CDR3 sequence: CATRGGTEAFF. The CDR3 DNA follows: TGTGCCACGCGGGGGGGGACTGAAGCTTTCTTT. This chain joins TRBV7-9 and TRBJ1-1; weak D call: TRBD1 (5 bases). V shed 10 bases and J shed 5 bases, with 11 bases lying between them. CDR3 length equals 11 residues. CDR1 is SEHNR and CDR2 is FQNEAQ in the germline V gene (reference sequence).